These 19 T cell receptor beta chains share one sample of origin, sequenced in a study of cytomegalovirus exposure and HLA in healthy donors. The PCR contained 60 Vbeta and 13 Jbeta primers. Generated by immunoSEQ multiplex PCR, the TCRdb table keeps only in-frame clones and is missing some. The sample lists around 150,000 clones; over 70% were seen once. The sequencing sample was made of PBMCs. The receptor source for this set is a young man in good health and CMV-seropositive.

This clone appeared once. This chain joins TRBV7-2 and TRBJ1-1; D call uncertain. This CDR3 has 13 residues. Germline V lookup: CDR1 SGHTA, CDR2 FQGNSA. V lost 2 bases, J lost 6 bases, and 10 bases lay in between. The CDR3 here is CASSLIGVAEAFF. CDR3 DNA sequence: TGTGCCAGCAGCTTAATCGGGGTAGCTGAAGCTTTCTTT. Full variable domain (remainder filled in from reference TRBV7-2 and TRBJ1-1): GAGVSQSPSNKVTEKGKDVELRCDPISGHTALYWYRQSLGQGLEFLIYFQGNSAPDKSGLPSDRFSAERTGGSVSTLTIQRTQQEDSAVYLCASSLIGVAEAFFGQGTRLTVV.

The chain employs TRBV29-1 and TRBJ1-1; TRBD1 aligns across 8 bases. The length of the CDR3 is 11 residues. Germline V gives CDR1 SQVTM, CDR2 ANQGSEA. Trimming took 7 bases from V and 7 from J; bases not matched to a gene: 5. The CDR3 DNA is TGCAGCGGAGCAGGGGGCAGTGAAGCTTTCTTT. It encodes CSGAGGSEAFF.

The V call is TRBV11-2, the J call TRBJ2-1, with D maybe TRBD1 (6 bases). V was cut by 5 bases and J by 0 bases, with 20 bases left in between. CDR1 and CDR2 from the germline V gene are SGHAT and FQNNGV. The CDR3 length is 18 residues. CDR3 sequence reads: CASSMRPGTYVSYNEQFF. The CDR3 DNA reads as TGTGCCAGCAGCATGCGACCCGGGACATACGTCTCCTACAATGAGCAGTTCTTC.

The chain's CDR3 is CASSPTGQHSPLHF. The CDR3 DNA reads as TGTGCCAGTAGTCCAACGGGTCAGCATTCACCCCTCCACTTT. The chain links TRBV19 to TRBJ1-6; D gene ambiguous. The ends were cut back, 5 bases at V and 8 bases at J, with 13 bases in the middle. CDR3 size: 14 residues. CDR1 LNHDA and CDR2 SQIVND come from the germline V gene (reference sequence).

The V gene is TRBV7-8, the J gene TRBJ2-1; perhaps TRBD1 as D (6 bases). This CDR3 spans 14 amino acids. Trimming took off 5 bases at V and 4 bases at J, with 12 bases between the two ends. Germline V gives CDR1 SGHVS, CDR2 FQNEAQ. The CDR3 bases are TGTGCCAGCAGCCTCCAGGGGCTGTACAATGAGCAGTTCTTC. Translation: CASSLQGLYNEQFF.

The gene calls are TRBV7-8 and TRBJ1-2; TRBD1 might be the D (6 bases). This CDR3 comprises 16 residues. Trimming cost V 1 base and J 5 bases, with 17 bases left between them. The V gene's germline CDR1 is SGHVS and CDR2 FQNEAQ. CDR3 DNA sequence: TGTGCCAGCAGCTTAGTCCGGCTAAGGGGGTTTTATGGCTACACCTTC. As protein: CASSLVRLRGFYGYTF. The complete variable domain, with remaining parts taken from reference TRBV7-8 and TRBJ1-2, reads GAGVSQSPRYKVAKRGQDVALRCDPISGHVSLFWYQQALGQGPEFLTYFQNEAQLDKSGLPSDRFFAERPEGSVSTLKIQRTQQEDSAVYLCASSLVRLRGFYGYTFGSGTRLTVV.

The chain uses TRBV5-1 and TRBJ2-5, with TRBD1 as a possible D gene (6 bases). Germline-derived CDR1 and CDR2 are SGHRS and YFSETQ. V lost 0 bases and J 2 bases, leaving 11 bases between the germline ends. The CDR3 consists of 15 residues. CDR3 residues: CASSLEADRQETQYF. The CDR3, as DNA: TGCGCCAGCAGCTTGGAAGCGGACAGACAAGAGACCCAGTACTTC.

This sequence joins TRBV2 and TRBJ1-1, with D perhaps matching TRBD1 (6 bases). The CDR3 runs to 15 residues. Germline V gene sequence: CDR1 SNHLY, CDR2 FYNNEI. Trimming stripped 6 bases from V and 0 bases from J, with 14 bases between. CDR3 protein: CASRKNRAMNTEAFF. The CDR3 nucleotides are TGTGCCAGCAGGAAAAACAGGGCAATGAACACTGAAGCTTTCTTT.

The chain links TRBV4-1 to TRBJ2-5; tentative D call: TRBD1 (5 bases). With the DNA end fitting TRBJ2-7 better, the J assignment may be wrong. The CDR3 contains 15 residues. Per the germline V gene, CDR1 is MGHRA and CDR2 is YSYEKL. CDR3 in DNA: TGCGCCAGCAGCCCTGCCGGGCACAGGTCCTACGAGCAGTACTTC. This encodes CASSPAGHRSYEQYF.

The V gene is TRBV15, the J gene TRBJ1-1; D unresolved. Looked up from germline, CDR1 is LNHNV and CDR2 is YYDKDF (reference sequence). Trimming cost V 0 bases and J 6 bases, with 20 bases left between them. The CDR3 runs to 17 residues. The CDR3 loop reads CATSRDETTSNSAEAFF. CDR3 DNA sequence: TGTGCCACCAGCAGAGATGAAACGACAAGTAATTCCGCTGAAGCTTTCTTT.

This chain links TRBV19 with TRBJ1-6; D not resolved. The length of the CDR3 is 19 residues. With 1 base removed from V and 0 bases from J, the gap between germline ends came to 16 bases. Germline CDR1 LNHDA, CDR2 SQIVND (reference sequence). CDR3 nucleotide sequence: TGTGCCAGTAGTATAGGATGGCGCGGTAGGAGCTCCTATAATTCACCCCTCCACTTT. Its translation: CASSIGWRGRSSYNSPLHF.

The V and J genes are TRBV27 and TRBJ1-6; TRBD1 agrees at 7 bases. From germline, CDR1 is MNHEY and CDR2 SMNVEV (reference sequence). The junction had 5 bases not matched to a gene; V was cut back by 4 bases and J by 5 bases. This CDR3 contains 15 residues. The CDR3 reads CASSSRDSNNSPLHF. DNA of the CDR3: TGTGCCAGCAGTTCCCGGGACAGCAATAATTCACCCCTCCACTTT.

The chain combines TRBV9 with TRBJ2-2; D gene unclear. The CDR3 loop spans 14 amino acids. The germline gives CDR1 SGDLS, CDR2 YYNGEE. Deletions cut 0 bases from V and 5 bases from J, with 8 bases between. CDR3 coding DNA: TGTGCCAGCAGCGTAGGTCCTCAGACCGGGGAGCTGTTTTTT. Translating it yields CASSVGPQTGELFF.

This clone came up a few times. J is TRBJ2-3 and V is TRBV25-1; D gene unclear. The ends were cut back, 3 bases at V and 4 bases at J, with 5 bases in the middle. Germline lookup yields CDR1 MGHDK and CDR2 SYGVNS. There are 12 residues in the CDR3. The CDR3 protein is CASSDLADTQYF. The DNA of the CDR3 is TGTGCCAGCAGTGATCTAGCAGATACGCAGTATTTT.

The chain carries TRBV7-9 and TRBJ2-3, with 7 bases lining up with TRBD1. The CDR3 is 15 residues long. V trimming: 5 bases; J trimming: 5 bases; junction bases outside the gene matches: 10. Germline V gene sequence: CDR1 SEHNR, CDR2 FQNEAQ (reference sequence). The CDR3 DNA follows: TGTGCCAGCAGCCTGAGCGAGAGGGGGCTAGATACGCAGTATTTT. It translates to CASSLSERGLDTQYF.

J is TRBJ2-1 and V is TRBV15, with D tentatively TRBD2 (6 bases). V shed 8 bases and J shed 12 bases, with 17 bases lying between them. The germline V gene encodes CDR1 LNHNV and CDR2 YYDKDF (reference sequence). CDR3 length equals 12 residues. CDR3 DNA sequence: TGTGCCACCCAACATTCTACTAGCTGGCAGTTCTTC. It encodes CATQHSTSWQFF.

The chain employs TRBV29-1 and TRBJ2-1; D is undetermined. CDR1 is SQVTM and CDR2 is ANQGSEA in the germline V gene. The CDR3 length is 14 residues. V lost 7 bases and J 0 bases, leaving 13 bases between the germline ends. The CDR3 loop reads CSALPTSSYNEQFF. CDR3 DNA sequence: TGCAGCGCTCTTCCCACGAGCTCCTACAATGAGCAGTTCTTC.

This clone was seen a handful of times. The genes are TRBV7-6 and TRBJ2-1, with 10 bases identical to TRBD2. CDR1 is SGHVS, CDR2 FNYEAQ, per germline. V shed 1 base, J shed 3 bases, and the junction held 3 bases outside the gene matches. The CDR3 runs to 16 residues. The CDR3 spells CASSLVPSGSYNEQFF. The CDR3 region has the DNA TGTGCCAGCAGCTTAGTGCCTAGCGGGAGCTACAATGAGCAGTTCTTC.

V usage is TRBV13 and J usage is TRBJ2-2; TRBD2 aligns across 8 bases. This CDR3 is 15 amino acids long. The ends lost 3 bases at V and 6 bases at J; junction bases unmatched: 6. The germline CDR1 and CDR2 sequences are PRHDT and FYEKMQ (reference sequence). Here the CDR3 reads CASSFGTGGAGELFF. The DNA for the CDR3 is TGTGCCAGCAGCTTTGGGACGGGAGGGGCCGGGGAGCTGTTTTTT.